The sequence of this T cell receptor beta chain was determined in a study of T-cell memory formation after mild COVID-19. The wider study: Most TCR clusters belonged to a single donor. Overall study findings and caveats: Researchers found some responding clones in pre-infection memory, a sign that cross-reactive memory joined. CD4+ contracting clones were found mainly in CM and EM, and CD8+ ones in EMRA.

To note about this clonotype: What it binds is not known.

Unmatched junction bases numbered 5, after V lost 6 bases and J lost 4 bases. Germline V gives CDR1 MNHEY, CDR2 SVGAGI. The CDR3 totals 15 residues. TCRdb recomputed calls from the 5' RACE reads with MiXCR, one row per CDR3 protein. The sample contains roughly 310,000 distinct CDR3 sequences, roughly 15% of which appear only once. The chain recombines TRBV6-5 with TRBJ1-3; 11 nucleotides line up with TRBD1. This sequence was found in a man aged 18 to 35 who had mild COVID-19 (a few samples of this study predate the infection). Cell type and time point are not known. The sample comprised PBMCs or a T cell subset sorted from them (not recorded which). The CDR3 reads CASRSGTGGGNTIYF. As DNA, the CDR3 is TGTGCCAGCAGGTCCGGGACAGGGGGAGGAAACACCATATATTTT.